This TCR beta chain appears in the sequencing data of a study of T-cell memory formation after mild COVID-19. V lost 5 bases, J lost 8 bases, and 16 bases lay in between. The CDR3 spans 14 residues. This clonotype came up many times. Libraries for TCRalpha and TCRbeta carried sample barcodes and unique molecular identifiers via 5'RACE. TCRdb passed the 5' RACE reads through MiXCR, listing each CDR3 protein once. Of roughly 610,000 distinct CDR3 sequences in the sample, roughly 17% were seen once. The chain carries TRBV12-3 or TRBV12-4 and TRBJ2-1; D possibly corresponds to TRBD1 (6 bases). Sequencing was carried out using PBMCs or a T cell subset sorted from them (not recorded which). This receptor was obtained from an adult woman who had mild COVID-19 (a few samples of this study predate the infection). Cell type and time point are not known. The CDR3 reads CASSPRDMLDEQFF. CDR3 coding DNA: TGTGCCAGCAGTCCACGGGACATGTTGGATGAGCAGTTCTTC.